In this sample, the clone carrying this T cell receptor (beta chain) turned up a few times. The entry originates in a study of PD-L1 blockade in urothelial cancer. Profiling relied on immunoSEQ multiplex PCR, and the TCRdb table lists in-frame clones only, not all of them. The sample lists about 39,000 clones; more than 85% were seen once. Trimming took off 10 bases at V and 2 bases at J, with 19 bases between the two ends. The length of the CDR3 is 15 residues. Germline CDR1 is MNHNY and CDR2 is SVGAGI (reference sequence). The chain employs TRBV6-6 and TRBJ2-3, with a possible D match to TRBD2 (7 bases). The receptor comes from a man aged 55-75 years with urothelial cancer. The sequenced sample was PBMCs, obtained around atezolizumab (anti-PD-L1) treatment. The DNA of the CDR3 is TGTGCCAATCCGGGGGGCTGCCGGGCCACAGATACGCAGTATTTT. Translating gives CANPGGCRATDTQYF.